The 25 T cell receptor beta chains below all came from one sample that was sequenced in a study of beta chain features in type 1 diabetes. The sequenced template was cDNA made from the entire isolated RNA. Assay: immunoSEQ multiplex PCR; the TCRdb copy retains only in-frame clones and omits some. The repertoire holds over 150,000 clones, with about 7.3% as singletons. Sample: central memory CD4+ T cells from blood. The receptors originated from a man younger than 35 in good health.

This chain links TRBV6-5 with TRBJ2-7, with D possibly matching TRBD2 (5 bases). V was pared by 5 bases and J by 2 bases, with 16 bases between. The CDR3 totals 15 residues. Germline loops: CDR1 MNHEY, CDR2 SVGAGI. The CDR3 bases are TGTGCCAGCAGTAGGAGCCGGACTGGTACCTACGAGCAGTACTTC. It codes for CASSRSRTGTYEQYF.

This clone was picked up a small number of times. The gene calls are TRBV27 and TRBJ1-1; D might be TRBD1 (5 bases). V was pared by 7 bases and J by 1 base, with 13 bases between. Germline assignment: CDR1 MNHEY and CDR2 SMNVEV (reference sequence). The CDR3 is made up of 14 amino acids. CDR3 nucleotide sequence: TGTGCCAGCACCGAATTAGGACAGAACACTGAAGCTTTCTTT. Encoded protein: CASTELGQNTEAFF.

The V and J genes are TRBV2 and TRBJ2-7, with D perhaps matching TRBD2 (5 bases). Germline CDR1 and CDR2: SNHLY and FYNNEI. The CDR3 contains 16 residues. Trimming took off 4 bases at V and 0 bases at J, with 16 bases between the two ends. The CDR3 reads CASSAAGLVSSYEQYF. CDR3 coding DNA: TGTGCCAGCAGTGCCGCTGGACTGGTGAGCTCCTACGAGCAGTACTTC.

This clone was found once. The J gene is TRBJ1-6, the V gene TRBV5-1; 10 bases fit TRBD1. Germline V gene lookup returns CDR1 SGHRS and CDR2 YFSETQ. The CDR3 has 16 amino acids. V was pared by 4 bases and J by 6 bases, with 7 bases of the junction left unmatched. The CDR3 DNA reads as TGCGCCAGCAGCCAGGGGACAGGGGAAGGTAATTCACCCCTCCACTTT. Protein: CASSQGTGEGNSPLHF.

J is TRBJ1-5 and V is TRBV7-9; possible D gene TRBD1, 5 bases. The CDR3 extends over 13 amino acids. CDR1 and CDR2 from the germline V gene are SEHNR and FQNEAQ (reference sequence). V dropped 5 bases and J dropped 4 bases, with 9 bases sitting between them. CDR3 DNA sequence: TGTGCCAGCAGCCCCAGGGTTAATCAGCCCCAGCATTTT. As protein: CASSPRVNQPQHF.

The CDR3 DNA sequence: TGCGCCAGCAGCTTGCGTCAGGGGGCGGGCAATGAGCAGTTCTTC. Residues: CASSLRQGAGNEQFF. V is TRBV5-1 and J is TRBJ2-1; 8 bases fit TRBD1. Germline trimming cut 1 base from V and 6 bases from J; bases unmatched to any gene: 6. Germline CDR1 SGHRS, CDR2 YFSETQ. The CDR3 sequence is 15 residues long.

The chain joins TRBV18 to TRBJ1-2; D may be TRBD1 (5 bases). Germline V lookup: CDR1 KGHSH, CDR2 LQKENI. The CDR3 runs to 13 residues. Deletions cut 1 base from V and 5 bases from J, with 8 bases between. CDR3 amino acids: CASSPRQGYGYTF. DNA of the CDR3: TGTGCCAGCTCACCACGGCAGGGTTATGGCTACACCTTC.

This clone was counted between two and nine times. The chain couples TRBV12-5 to TRBJ2-7, with 8 bases aligning to TRBD1. This CDR3 region has 16 residues. Germline trimming cut 0 bases from V and 1 base from J; bases unmatched to any gene: 5. Germline V CDR1 and CDR2: LGHNT, FRNRAP. The chain's CDR3 is CASGLVQDRASYEQYF. In nucleotides, the CDR3 is TGTGCTAGTGGTTTGGTACAGGACAGGGCATCCTACGAGCAGTACTTC.

This clone was observed at least ten times. The J gene is TRBJ2-4, the V gene TRBV29-1; TRBD1 matches 7 bases. V lost 1 base to trimming and J lost 4 bases; unmatched junction nucleotides: 7. Germline CDR1 is SQVTM and CDR2 is ANQGSEA. The CDR3 sequence is 15 residues long. The DNA of the CDR3 is TGCAGCGTTGAAGGCTATCAGGGACAGAAAAACATTCAGTACTTC. The encoded protein is CSVEGYQGQKNIQYF.

This clone was counted at least ten times. The rearrangement joins TRBV6-5 to TRBJ1-1; no clear D gene. Trimming pared 6 bases from V and 6 bases from J, leaving 17 bases between. The CDR3 has 14 amino acids. Per germline, CDR1 MNHEY and CDR2 SVGAGI. The CDR3 DNA sequence: TGTGCCAGCAGGGATCCCGGGGATAGGGCTGAAGCTTTCTTT. This sequence encodes CASRDPGDRAEAFF.

V and J are TRBV9 and TRBJ1-2; TRBD1 matches 9 bases. CDR1 is SGDLS and CDR2 is YYNGEE in the germline V gene. The CDR3 is 15 residues long. V was clipped by 4 bases and J by 5 bases; unmatched bases: 9. This chain's CDR3 is CASSTTGTGFYGYTF. The CDR3 coding sequence is TGTGCCAGCAGCACGACCGGGACAGGGTTTTATGGCTACACCTTC.

The rearrangement joins TRBV6-4 to TRBJ2-7; maybe TRBD1 (6 bases). CDR1 MRHNA and CDR2 SNTAGT come from the germline V gene. This CDR3 region has 15 residues. Trimming removed 4 bases at V and 2 bases at J, with 15 bases between. This CDR3 reads CASSAWTDLPYEQYF. DNA of the CDR3: TGTGCCAGCAGTGCCTGGACAGACTTACCCTACGAGCAGTACTTC.

This clone was detected a few times. V and J are TRBV7-2 and TRBJ1-4, with D unresolved. V was clipped by 8 bases and J by 7 bases, with 8 bases between them. Germline CDR1 SGHTA, CDR2 FQGNSA. The CDR3 extends over 11 amino acids. The DNA of the CDR3 is TGTGCCAGCGCGCTTTCTGAAAAACTGTTTTTT. It codes for CASALSEKLFF.

The table lists this clone with a few counts. The CDR3 protein is CASSPVRDFKGYTF. The CDR3 nucleotides are TGTGCCAGCTCACCGGTCCGAGATTTTAAAGGCTACACCTTC. The chain links TRBV18 to TRBJ1-2, with no clear D. The CDR3 is 14 residues long. CDR1 and CDR2 from the germline V gene are KGHSH and LQKENI. The ends were cut back, 3 bases at V and 8 bases at J, with 16 bases in the middle.

The V call is TRBV6-5, the J call TRBJ2-7; 11 positions agree with TRBD2. This CDR3 is built from 15 residues. V gave up 8 bases and J gave up 4 bases; unmatched junction bases: 10. Germline assignment: CDR1 MNHEY and CDR2 SVGAGI. CDR3 residues: CASGSRLAGQYEQYF. CDR3 bases: TGTGCCAGCGGCTCCCGACTAGCGGGGCAATACGAGCAGTACTTC.

The chain links TRBV7-8 to TRBJ1-2; unclear D gene. Germline V gene sequence: CDR1 SGHVS, CDR2 FQNEAQ. The CDR3 consists of 15 residues. V lost 2 bases to trimming and J lost 4 bases, with 14 bases between them. The CDR3 DNA reads as TGTGCCAGCAGCTTAAAGATCGGGTTTAGCTATGGCTACACCTTC. Amino acid sequence: CASSLKIGFSYGYTF.

This clone was observed a few times. The chain couples TRBV5-6 to TRBJ1-4; 9 bases map to TRBD1. Germline loops: CDR1 SGHDT, CDR2 YYEEEE. This CDR3 has 16 amino acids. The J segment lost 6 bases and the V segment lost 4 bases, leaving 10 bases of the junction unmatched. CDR3 coding DNA: TGTGCCAGCAGCAAACCACGGACAGGGGCGGATGAAAAACTGTTTTTT. It yields the protein CASSKPRTGADEKLFF.

This clone has more than one count but fewer than ten. The chain carries TRBV28 and TRBJ2-1, with D possibly matching TRBD1 (5 bases). The CDR3 length is 15 residues. The V end was cut by 7 bases, the J end by 5 bases, with 18 bases between. The germline V gene has CDR1 MDHEN and CDR2 SYDVKM. The CDR3 spells CASTKLWGQNNEQFF. In DNA form, the CDR3 reads TGTGCCAGCACTAAGCTCTGGGGCCAAAACAATGAGCAGTTCTTC.

This clone showed up many times. This chain connects TRBV4-3 to TRBJ2-3; 10 bases fit TRBD1. The CDR3 totals 14 residues. Germline CDR1 LGHNA, CDR2 YSLEER. The V and J ends lost 4 bases and 8 bases, in that order; junction bases with no gene match: 6. The CDR3 is CASSRTGGMGTQYF. The CDR3 DNA reads as TGCGCCAGCAGCCGGACAGGGGGTATGGGTACGCAGTATTTT.

In this sample, this clone turned up many times. The CDR3 DNA is TGTGCCAGCAGCCCACCGCTACGACAGAGTAAAAACATTCAGTACTTC. Translating gives CASSPPLRQSKNIQYF. This sequence joins TRBV7-9 and TRBJ2-4; D might be TRBD1 (5 bases). Germline V gene sequence: CDR1 SEHNR, CDR2 FQNEAQ (reference sequence). There are 16 residues in the CDR3. With 5 bases removed from V and 4 bases from J, the gap between germline ends came to 18 bases.

The chain uses TRBV2 and TRBJ2-1; no definite D call. The CDR3 has 12 residues. Trimming cost V 6 bases and J 9 bases, with 12 bases left between them. Germline V CDR1 and CDR2: SNHLY, FYNNEI. The CDR3 DNA sequence: TGTGCCAGCAGCGACTTAGGTGGTGAGCAGTTCTTC. It codes for CASSDLGGEQFF.

The chain joins TRBV5-1 to TRBJ2-3; 8 nucleotides agree with TRBD2. The germline V gene encodes CDR1 SGHRS and CDR2 YFSETQ. V lost 4 bases to trimming and J lost 2 bases; unmatched junction nucleotides: 12. The CDR3 extends over 17 amino acids. CDR3 DNA sequence: TGCGCCAGCAGCGCGGGGGGACTAGGGAGTTTCACAGATACGCAGTATTTT. Translated, it gives CASSAGGLGSFTDTQYF.

CDR3 nucleotides: TGTGCCAGCAGCTTGTTGAGAGAGCAGTTCTTC. Translated: CASSLLREQFF. V is TRBV7-2 and J is TRBJ2-1; D not resolved. V lost 3 bases and J lost 10, with 7 bases in between. This CDR3 contains 11 residues. Germline loops: CDR1 SGHTA, CDR2 FQGNSA.

This clone was counted a few times. The chain uses TRBV10-3 and TRBJ1-1; 7 bases fit TRBD1. This CDR3 comprises 17 residues. Trimming cost V 6 bases and J 0 bases; bases outside gene matches: 13. Germline CDR1 ENHRY, CDR2 SYGVKD. The CDR3 coding sequence is TGTGCCATCAGCGCGACACAGGGGTCGGGAGTGAACACTGAAGCTTTCTTT. This translates into CAISATQGSGVNTEAFF.

The chain carries TRBV5-8 and TRBJ2-3; TRBD2 matches at 10 bases. CDR1 and CDR2 from the germline V gene are SGHTS and YDEGEE. The CDR3 consists of 16 residues. V shed 0 bases, J shed 2 bases, and the junction held 3 bases outside the gene matches. The CDR3 region has the DNA TGTGCCAGCAGCTTGGCCCTAGCGGGGGACACAGATACGCAGTATTTT. It codes for CASSLALAGDTDTQYF.